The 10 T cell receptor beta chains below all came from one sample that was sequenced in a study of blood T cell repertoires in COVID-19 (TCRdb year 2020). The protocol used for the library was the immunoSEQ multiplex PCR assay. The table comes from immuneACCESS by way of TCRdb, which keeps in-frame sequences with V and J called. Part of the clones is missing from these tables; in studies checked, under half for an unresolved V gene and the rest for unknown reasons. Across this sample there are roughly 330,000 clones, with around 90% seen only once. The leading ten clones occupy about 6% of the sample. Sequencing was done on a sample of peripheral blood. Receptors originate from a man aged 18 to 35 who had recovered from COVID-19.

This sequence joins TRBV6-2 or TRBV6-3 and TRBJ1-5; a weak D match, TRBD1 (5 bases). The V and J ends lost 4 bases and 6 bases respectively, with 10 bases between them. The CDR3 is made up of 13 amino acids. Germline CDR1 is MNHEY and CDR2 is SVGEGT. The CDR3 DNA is TGTGCCAGCAGTTTCAGGGAAGCTCAGCCCCAGCATTTT. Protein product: CASSFREAQPQHF.

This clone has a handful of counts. The CDR3 loop reads CASSPATVYGYTF. The CDR3 coding sequence is TGTGCCAGCTCACCAGCAACGGTATATGGCTACACCTTC. This chain joins TRBV18 and TRBJ1-2; unclear D gene. Germline values: CDR1 KGHSH, CDR2 LQKENI. The CDR3 totals 13 residues. Trimming shortened V by 2 bases and J by 5 bases, and 9 bases separated the two germline ends.

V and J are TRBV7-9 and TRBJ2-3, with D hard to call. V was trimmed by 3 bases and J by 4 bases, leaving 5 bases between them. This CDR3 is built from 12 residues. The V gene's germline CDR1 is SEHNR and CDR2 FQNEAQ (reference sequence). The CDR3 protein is CASSFIPDTQYF. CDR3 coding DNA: TGTGCCAGCAGCTTTATCCCAGATACGCAGTATTTT.

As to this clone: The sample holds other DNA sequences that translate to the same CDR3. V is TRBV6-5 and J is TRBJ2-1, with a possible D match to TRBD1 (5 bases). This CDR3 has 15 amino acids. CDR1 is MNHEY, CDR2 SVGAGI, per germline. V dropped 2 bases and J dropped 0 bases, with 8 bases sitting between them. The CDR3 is CASSYDRFSYNEQFF. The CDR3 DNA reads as TGTGCCAGCAGTTACGACAGATTCTCCTACAATGAGCAGTTCTTC.

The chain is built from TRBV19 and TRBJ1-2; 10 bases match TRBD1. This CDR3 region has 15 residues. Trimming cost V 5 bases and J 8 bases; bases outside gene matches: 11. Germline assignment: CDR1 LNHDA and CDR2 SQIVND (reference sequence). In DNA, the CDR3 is TGTGCCAGTAGTCCTCCACCTGACAGGGGGCCCGGCTACACCTTC. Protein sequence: CASSPPPDRGPGYTF.

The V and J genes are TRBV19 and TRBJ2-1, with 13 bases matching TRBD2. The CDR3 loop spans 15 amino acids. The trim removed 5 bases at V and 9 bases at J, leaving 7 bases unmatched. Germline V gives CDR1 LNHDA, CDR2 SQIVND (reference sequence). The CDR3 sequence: CASSGGLAGVGEQFF. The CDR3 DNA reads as TGTGCCAGTAGTGGTGGACTAGCGGGAGTCGGTGAGCAGTTCTTC.

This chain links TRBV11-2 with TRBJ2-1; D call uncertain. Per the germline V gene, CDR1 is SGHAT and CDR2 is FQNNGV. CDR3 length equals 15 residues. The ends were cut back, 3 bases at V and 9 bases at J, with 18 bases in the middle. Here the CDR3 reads CASSLSVSYAGEQFF. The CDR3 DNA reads TGTGCCAGCAGCTTGAGCGTGTCCTATGCTGGTGAGCAGTTCTTC.

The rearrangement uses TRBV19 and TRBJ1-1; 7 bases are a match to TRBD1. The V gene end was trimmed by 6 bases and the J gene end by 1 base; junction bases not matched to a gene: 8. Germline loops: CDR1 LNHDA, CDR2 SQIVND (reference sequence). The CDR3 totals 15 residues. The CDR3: CASSHTGQPNTEAFF. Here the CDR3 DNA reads TGTGCCAGTAGCCATACGGGACAGCCGAACACTGAAGCTTTCTTT.

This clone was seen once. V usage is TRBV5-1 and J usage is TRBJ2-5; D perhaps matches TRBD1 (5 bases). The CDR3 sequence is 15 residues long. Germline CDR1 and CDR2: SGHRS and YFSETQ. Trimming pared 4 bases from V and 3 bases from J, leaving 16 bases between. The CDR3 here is CASSPGWGQEETQYF. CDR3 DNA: TGCGCCAGCAGCCCCGGGTGGGGCCAAGAAGAGACCCAGTACTTC.

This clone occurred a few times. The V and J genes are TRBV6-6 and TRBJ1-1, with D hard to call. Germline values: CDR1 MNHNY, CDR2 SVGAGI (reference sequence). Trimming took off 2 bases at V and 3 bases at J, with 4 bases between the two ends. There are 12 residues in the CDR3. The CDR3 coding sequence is TGTGCCAGCAGTTACGCGGACACTGAAGCTTTCTTT. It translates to CASSYADTEAFF.